This T cell receptor beta chain was observed in a study of cytomegalovirus exposure and HLA in healthy donors. Overall study findings and caveats: The authors listed 150 to 200 TCR beta chains as cytomegalovirus-associated.

Remarks on this clone: Antigen specificity is unknown.

PCR involved 60 Vbeta and 13 Jbeta primers. TCRdb's copy holds only in-frame clones and misses some; the assay was immunoSEQ multiplex PCR. Of 65,000 to 70,000 clones in the sample, roughly nine tenths were seen once. This TCR came from a woman in her 30s in good health and CMV-seropositive. The specimen sequenced was PBMCs.

The DNA of the CDR3 is TGCGCCAGCGGCCGGGGGACAGACTTCTACGAGCAGTACTTC. Protein sequence: CASGRGTDFYEQYF. This chain uses TRBV5-1 with TRBJ2-7, with TRBD1 as a possible D gene (7 bases). V lost 7 bases, J lost 3 bases, and 17 bases lay in between. The CDR3 contains 14 residues. Germline-derived CDR1 and CDR2 are SGHRS and YFSETQ.